Presented here are 5 T cell receptor beta chains from one specimen sequenced in a study of OX40 agonist ivuxolimab in advanced cancers. Here immunoSEQ multiplex PCR was the method, and the copy in TCRdb shows in-frame clones only, minus some. The table has 40,000 to 60,000 clones, approximately 79% seen once. The specimen was CD4+ or CD8+ T cells sorted from blood, collected in a trial of the OX40 agonist ivuxolimab. The receptors here all came from an adult with an advanced solid tumor such as melanoma, head and neck, liver or kidney cancer.

J is TRBJ1-3 and V is TRBV19; D gene ambiguous. V lost 6 bases to trimming and J lost 4 bases, with 7 bases between them. The germline V gene encodes CDR1 LNHDA and CDR2 SQIVND (reference sequence). CDR3 length: 12 amino acids. CDR3 in amino acids: CASRSEGNTIYF. The CDR3 DNA reads as TGTGCCAGTAGATCGGAAGGAAACACCATATATTTT.

V is TRBV7-9 and J is TRBJ1-1; D gene ambiguous. Germline CDR1 SEHNR, CDR2 FQNEAQ (reference sequence). The V end lost 5 bases, the J end lost 10 bases, and 14 bases lay between the germline ends. The CDR3 has 12 residues. The DNA of the CDR3 is TGTGCCAGCAGCGCGATTAGTCATGGAGCTTTCTTT. It codes for CASSAISHGAFF.

The rearrangement joins TRBV28 to TRBJ2-1; D might be TRBD2 (6 bases). The ends were cut back, 5 bases at V and 0 bases at J, with 20 bases in the middle. The CDR3 extends over 18 amino acids. Germline CDR1 MDHEN, CDR2 SYDVKM. The CDR3 DNA follows: TGTGCCAGCAGTACCTCCCATGACCGGGGGAGCTCCTACAATGAGCAGTTCTTC. It yields the protein CASSTSHDRGSSYNEQFF.

As regards this clone: Germline and junction disagree at one end, which may indicate a read error. V gene TRBV9 combines with J gene TRBJ1-1; D call uncertain. The CDR3 has 15 amino acids. The germline V gene encodes CDR1 SGDLS and CDR2 YYNGEE. The CDR3 nucleotides are TGTGCCAGCAGCGTAACGTGGGGAGGGAACTCTGAAGCTTTCTTT. This encodes CASSVTWGGNSEAFF. The whole variable domain, remainder taken from reference TRBV9 and TRBJ1-1, is DSGVTQTPKHLITATGQRVTLRCSPRSGDLSVYWYQQSLDQGLQFLIQYYNGEERAKGNILERFSAQQFPDLHSELNLSSLELGDSALYFCASSVTWGGNSEAFFGQGTRLTVV.

This rearrangement joins TRBV28 to TRBJ2-4; the match to TRBD1 covers 8 bases. The trim removed 11 bases at V and 5 bases at J, leaving 17 bases unmatched. Germline V lookup: CDR1 MDHEN, CDR2 SYDVKM. CDR3 length: 16 amino acids. CDR3: CACVLAGGGQENIQYF. The CDR3 region has the DNA TGTGCCTGCGTGTTGGCCGGTGGGGGACAGGAAAACATTCAGTACTTC.